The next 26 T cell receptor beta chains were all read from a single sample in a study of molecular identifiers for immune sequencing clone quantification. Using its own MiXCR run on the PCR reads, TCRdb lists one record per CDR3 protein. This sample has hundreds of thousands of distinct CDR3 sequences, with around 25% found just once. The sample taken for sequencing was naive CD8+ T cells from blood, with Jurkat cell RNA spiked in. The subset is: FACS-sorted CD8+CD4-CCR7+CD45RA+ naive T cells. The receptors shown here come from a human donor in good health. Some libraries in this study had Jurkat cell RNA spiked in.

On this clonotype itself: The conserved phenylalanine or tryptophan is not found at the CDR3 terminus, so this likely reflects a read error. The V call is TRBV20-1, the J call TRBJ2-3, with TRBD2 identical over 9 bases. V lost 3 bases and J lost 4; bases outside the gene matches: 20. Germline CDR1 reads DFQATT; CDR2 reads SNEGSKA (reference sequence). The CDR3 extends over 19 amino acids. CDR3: CSARGKGLAGNPLPDTQYS. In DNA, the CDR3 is TGCAGTGCTAGGGGGAAAGGGCTAGCGGGAAATCCTCTCCCAGATACGCAGTATTCT.

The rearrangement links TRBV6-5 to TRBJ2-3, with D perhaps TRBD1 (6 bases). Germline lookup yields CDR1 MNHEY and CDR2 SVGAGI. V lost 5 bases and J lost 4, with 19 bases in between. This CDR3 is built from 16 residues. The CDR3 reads CASSQHRDRHSDTQYF. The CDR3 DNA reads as TGTGCCAGCAGTCAGCACAGGGATAGACATTCAGATACGCAGTATTTT.

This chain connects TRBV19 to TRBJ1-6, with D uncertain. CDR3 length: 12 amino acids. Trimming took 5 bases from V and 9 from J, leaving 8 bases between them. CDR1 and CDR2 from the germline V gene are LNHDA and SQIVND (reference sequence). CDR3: CASSERSSPLHF. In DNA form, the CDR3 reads TGTGCCAGTAGTGAGAGAAGTTCACCCCTCCACTTT.

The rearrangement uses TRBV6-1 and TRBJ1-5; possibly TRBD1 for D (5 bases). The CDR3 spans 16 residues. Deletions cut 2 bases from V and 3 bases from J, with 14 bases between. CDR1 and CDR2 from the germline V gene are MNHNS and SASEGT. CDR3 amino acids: CASSEFGPGSNQPQHF. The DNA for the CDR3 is TGTGCCAGCAGTGAATTCGGTCCAGGGTCCAATCAGCCCCAGCATTTT.

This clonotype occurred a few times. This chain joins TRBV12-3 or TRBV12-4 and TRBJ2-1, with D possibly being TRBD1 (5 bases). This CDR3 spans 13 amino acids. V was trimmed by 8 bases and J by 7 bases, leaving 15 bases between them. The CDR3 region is CASLSTVWNEQFF. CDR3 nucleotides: TGTGCCAGCTTGTCGACAGTCTGGAATGAGCAGTTCTTC.

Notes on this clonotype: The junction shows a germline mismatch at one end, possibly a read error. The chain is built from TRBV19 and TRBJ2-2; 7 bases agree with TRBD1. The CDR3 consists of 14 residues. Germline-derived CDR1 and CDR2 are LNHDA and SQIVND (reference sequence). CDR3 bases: TGTGCCAGTAGTATTGGACAGGAGGCCGGGAAGCTGTTTTTT. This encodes CASSIGQEAGKLFF.

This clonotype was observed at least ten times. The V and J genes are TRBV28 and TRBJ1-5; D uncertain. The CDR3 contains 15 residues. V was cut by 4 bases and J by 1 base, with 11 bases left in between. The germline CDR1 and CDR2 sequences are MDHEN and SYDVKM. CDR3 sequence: CASSSQVSSNQPQHF. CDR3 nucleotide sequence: TGTGCCAGCAGTTCCCAGGTTTCCAGCAATCAGCCCCAGCATTTT.

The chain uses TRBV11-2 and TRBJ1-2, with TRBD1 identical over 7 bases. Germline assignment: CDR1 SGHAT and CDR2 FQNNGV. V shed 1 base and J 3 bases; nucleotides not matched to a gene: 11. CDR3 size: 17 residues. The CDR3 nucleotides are TGTGCCAGCAGCTTAGGTAACAACCCGGGACAGCACTATGGCTACACCTTC. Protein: CASSLGNNPGQHYGYTF.

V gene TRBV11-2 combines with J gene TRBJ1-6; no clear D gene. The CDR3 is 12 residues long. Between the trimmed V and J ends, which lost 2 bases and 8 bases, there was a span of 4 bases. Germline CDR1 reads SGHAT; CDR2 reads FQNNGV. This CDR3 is CASSLRDSPLHF. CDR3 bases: TGTGCCAGCAGCTTAAGGGATTCACCCCTCCACTTT.

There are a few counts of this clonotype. Written as DNA, the CDR3 is TGTGCCACCAGCAGAGATGCATACGTGACCCGACATGGCACAGATACGCAGTATTTT. The encoded protein is CATSRDAYVTRHGTDTQYF. This chain uses TRBV15 with TRBJ2-3; D unclear. CDR1 is LNHNV and CDR2 is YYDKDF in the germline V gene (reference sequence). Trimming shortened V by 0 bases and J by 1 base, and 20 bases separated the two germline ends. The CDR3 extends over 19 amino acids.

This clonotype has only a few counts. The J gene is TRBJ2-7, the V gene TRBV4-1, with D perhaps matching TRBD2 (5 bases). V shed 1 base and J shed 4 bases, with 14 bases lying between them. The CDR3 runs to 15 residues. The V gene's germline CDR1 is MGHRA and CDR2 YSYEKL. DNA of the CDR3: TGCGCCAGCAGCCAAGGTGAGGGAATCGGGTACGAGCAGTACTTC. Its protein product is CASSQGEGIGYEQYF.

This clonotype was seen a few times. CDR3 sequence (DNA): TGTGCCAGCAGCCCACCAGCAGGGGTTAAGCAGTTCTTC. It is translated as CASSPPAGVKQFF. The rearrangement uses TRBV14 and TRBJ2-1; weak D call: TRBD1 (6 bases). V lost 4 bases and J 11 bases, leaving 15 bases between the germline ends. The CDR3 has 13 amino acids. In germline, CDR1 is SGHDN, CDR2 FVKESK.

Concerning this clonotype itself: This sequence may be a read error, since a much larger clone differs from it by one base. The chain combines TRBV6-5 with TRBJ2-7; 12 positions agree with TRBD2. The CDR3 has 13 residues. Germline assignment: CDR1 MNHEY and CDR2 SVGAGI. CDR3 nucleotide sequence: TGTGCCAGCAGTGGGACTAGCGGGTACGAGCAGTGCTTC. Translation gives CASSGTSGYEQCF.

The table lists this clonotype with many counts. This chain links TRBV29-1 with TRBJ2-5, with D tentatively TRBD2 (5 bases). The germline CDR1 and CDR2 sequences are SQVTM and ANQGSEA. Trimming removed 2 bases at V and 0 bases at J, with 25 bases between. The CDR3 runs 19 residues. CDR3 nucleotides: TGCAGCGTTGAACAAGGACTGCCGCATATTCGCTGGGACCAAGAGACCCAGTACTTC. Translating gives CSVEQGLPHIRWDQETQYF.

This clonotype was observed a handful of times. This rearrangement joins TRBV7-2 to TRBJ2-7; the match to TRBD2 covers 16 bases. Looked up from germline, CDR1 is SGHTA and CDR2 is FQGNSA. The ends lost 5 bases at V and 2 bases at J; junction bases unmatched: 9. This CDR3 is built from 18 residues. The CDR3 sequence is CASSKEGTSGRATYEQYF. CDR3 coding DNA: TGTGCCAGCAGCAAGGAAGGGACTAGCGGGAGGGCCACCTACGAGCAGTACTTC.

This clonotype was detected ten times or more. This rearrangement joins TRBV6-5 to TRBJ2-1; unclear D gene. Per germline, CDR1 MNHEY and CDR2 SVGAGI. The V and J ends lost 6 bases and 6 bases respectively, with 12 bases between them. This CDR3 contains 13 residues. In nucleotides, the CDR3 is TGTGCCAGCAGCCCAACCCCGGCCAATGAGCAGTTCTTC. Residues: CASSPTPANEQFF.

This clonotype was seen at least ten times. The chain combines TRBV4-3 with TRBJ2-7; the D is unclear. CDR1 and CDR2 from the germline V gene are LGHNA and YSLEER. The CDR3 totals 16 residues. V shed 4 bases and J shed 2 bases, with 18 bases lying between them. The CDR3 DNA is TGCGCCAGCAGCCCCGATCCCCAGCTTCCTCCCTACGAGCAGTACTTC. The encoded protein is CASSPDPQLPPYEQYF.

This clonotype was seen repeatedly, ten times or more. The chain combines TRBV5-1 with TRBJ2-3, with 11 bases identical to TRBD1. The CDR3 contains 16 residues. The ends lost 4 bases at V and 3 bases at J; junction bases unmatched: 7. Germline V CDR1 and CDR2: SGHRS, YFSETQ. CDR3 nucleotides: TGCGCCAGCAGCATCCGGGACAGGGGGTCTACAGATACGCAGTATTTT. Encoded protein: CASSIRDRGSTDTQYF.

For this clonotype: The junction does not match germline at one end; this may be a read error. CDR3 DNA: TGTGCCAGCAGCGAGTGGTTCTTGGAAGAGACTCAGTACTTC. It yields the protein CASSEWFLEETQYF. The genes are TRBV9 and TRBJ2-5; no firm D call. CDR3 length: 14 amino acids. The germline V gene has CDR1 SGDLS and CDR2 YYNGEE.

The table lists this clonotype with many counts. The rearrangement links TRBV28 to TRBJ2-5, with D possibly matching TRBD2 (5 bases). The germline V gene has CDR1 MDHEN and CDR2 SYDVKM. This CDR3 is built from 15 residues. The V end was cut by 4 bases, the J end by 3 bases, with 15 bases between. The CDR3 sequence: CASSWGVGVEETQYF. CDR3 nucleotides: TGTGCCAGCAGTTGGGGAGTCGGGGTGGAAGAGACCCAGTACTTC.

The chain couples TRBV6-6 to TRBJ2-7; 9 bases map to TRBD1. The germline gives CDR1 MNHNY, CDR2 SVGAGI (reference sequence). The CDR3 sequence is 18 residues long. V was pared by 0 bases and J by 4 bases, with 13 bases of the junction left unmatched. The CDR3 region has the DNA TGTGCCAGCAGTTACTCGAACATACGGGACAGGGACTTATACGAGCAGTACTTC. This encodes CASSYSNIRDRDLYEQYF.

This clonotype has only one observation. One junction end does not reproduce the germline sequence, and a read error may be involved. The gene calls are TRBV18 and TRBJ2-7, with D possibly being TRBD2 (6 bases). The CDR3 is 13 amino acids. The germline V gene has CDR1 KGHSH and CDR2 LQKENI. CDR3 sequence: CTSSSGGFYEQYF. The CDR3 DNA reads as TGTACCAGCTCATCCGGGGGATTCTACGAGCAGTACTTC.

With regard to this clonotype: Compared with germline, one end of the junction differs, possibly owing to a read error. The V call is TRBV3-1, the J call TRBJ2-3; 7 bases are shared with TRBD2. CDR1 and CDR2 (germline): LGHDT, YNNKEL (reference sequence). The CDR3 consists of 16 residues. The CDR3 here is CASSQALAEAVDTRYF. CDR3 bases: TGTGCCAGCAGCCAAGCCCTAGCGGAGGCGGTAGATACGCGGTATTTT.

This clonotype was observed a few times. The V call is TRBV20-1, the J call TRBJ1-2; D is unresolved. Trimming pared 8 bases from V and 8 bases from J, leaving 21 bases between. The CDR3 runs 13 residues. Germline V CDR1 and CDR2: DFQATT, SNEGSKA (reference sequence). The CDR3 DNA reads TGCAGTACCAAACCCCCGAGATTAGTGGGCTACACCTTC. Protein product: CSTKPPRLVGYTF.

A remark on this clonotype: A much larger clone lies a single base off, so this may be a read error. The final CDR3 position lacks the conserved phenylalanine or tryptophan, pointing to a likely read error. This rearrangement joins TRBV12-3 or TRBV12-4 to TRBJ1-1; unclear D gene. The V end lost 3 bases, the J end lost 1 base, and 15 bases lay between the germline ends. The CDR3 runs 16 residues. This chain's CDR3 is CASSLRLFGPNTEAFI. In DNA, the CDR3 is TGTGCCAGCAGTTTGAGATTGTTCGGGCCGAACACTGAAGCTTTCATT.

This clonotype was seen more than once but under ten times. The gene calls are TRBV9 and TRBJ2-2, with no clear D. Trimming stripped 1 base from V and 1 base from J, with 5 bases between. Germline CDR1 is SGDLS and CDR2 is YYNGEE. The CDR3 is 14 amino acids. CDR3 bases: TGTGCCAGCAGCGTAAACCTGAACACCGGGGAGCTGTTTTTT. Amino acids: CASSVNLNTGELFF.